These 30 T cell receptor beta chains came from one sample sequenced in a study of T cell responses to AZD1222 COVID-19 vaccine (dated by TCRdb to the early 2020s). Library preparation employed the immunoSEQ multiplex PCR assay. What TCRdb holds here is the immuneACCESS table cut down to in-frame rearrangements. Part of the clones is not present; checked against another copy, under half of the missing clones reflect an unresolved V gene, and the others are unexplained. The sample contains approximately 71,000 clones, about four fifths of them found a single time. Together, the top ten hold 12% of the sample. This specimen's time point label, per the study, means: baseline before first vaccination. The material was peripheral blood, obtained on day 0 of AZD1222 vaccination. These receptor sequences come from an adult in good health.

The V call is TRBV29-1, the J call TRBJ1-1; D perhaps matches TRBD1 (6 bases). Trimming pared 7 bases from V and 11 bases from J, leaving 14 bases between. The CDR3 has 10 residues. Germline V gene sequence: CDR1 SQVTM, CDR2 ANQGSEA. The CDR3 reads CSGLRGGAFF. DNA of the CDR3: TGCAGCGGCCTCAGGGGAGGGGCTTTCTTT.

This clone was observed a handful of times. The chain is built from TRBV9 and TRBJ1-1; tentatively, D is TRBD1 (6 bases). V was pared by 4 bases and J by 6 bases, with 13 bases between. The CDR3 contains 13 residues. Germline values: CDR1 SGDLS, CDR2 YYNGEE. Here the CDR3 DNA reads TGTGCCAGCAGCTTCAGGGGTGGTTCTGAAGCTTTCTTT. Amino acid sequence: CASSFRGGSEAFF.

The V call is TRBV19, the J call TRBJ2-1, with TRBD2 identical over 9 bases. V trimming: 4 bases; J trimming: 10 bases; junction bases outside the gene matches: 8. The CDR3 contains 14 residues. Germline V gene data show CDR1 as LNHDA and CDR2 as SQIVND (reference sequence). CDR3 loop: CASSSGGGALEQFF. The CDR3 nucleotides read TGTGCCAGTAGTAGTGGCGGGGGGGCTTTAGAGCAGTTCTTC.

The chain is built from TRBV20-1 and TRBJ1-5; TRBD1 is a possible D gene (5 bases). Trimming stripped 3 bases from V and 2 bases from J, with 11 bases between. Germline V gene sequence: CDR1 DFQATT, CDR2 SNEGSKA (reference sequence). The CDR3 runs 14 residues. The chain's CDR3 is CSASPTGGNQPQHF. CDR3 coding DNA: TGCAGTGCTAGTCCCACAGGAGGCAATCAGCCCCAGCATTTT.

This sequence joins TRBV2 and TRBJ2-5; D is uncertain. The germline gives CDR1 SNHLY, CDR2 FYNNEI. The CDR3 is 14 amino acids. V was pared by 6 bases and J by 1 base, with 12 bases between. The CDR3 DNA is TGTGCCAGCAGACCGCCGTATATCCAAGAGACCCAGTACTTC. This translates into CASRPPYIQETQYF.

This clone came up once. The V and J genes are TRBV7-3 and TRBJ2-5; D tentatively reads TRBD1 or TRBD2 (5 bases each). The CDR3 has 13 amino acids. CDR1 SGHTA and CDR2 FQGTGA come from the germline V gene. V was pared by 5 bases and J by 4 bases, with 11 bases between. The CDR3 DNA follows: TGTGCCAGCAGCCGGGACCCGGGAGAGACCCAGTACTTC. Its protein is CASSRDPGETQYF.

In its sample, this clone was seen a few times. The chain is built from TRBV30 and TRBJ2-7, with 9 bases aligning to TRBD2. The V segment lost 4 bases and the J segment 0 bases; nucleotides outside the gene matches: 4. The germline V gene has CDR1 GTSNPN and CDR2 SVGIG (reference sequence). This CDR3 is built from 14 residues. DNA for the CDR3: TGTGCCTGGACTAGCGGGGTTTCCTCCTACGAGCAGTACTTC. Its translation is CAWTSGVSSYEQYF.

The V and J genes are TRBV3-1 (or the pseudogene TRBV3-2) and TRBJ1-1, with D possibly being TRBD1 (5 bases). The CDR3 runs to 11 residues. Per the germline V gene, CDR1 is LGHDT and CDR2 is YNNKEL (reference sequence). The ends were cut back, 4 bases at V and 7 bases at J, with 7 bases in the middle. CDR3 amino acids: CASSRDGEAFF. The CDR3 DNA is TGTGCCAGCAGCCGGGACGGTGAAGCTTTCTTT.

The chain is built from TRBV6-5 and TRBJ1-6; 8 positions agree with TRBD1. The germline CDR1 and CDR2 sequences are MNHEY and SVGAGI. The V and J ends lost 7 bases and 7 bases, in that order; junction bases with no gene match: 6. The CDR3 is 14 amino acids. Here the CDR3 reads CASTPRTGNSPLHF. In DNA, the CDR3 is TGTGCCAGCACACCCAGGACAGGGAATTCACCCCTCCACTTT.

J is TRBJ2-7 and V is TRBV6-6; D not resolved. The CDR3 loop spans 12 amino acids. CDR1 is MNHNY and CDR2 is SVGAGI in the germline V gene (reference sequence). V was cut by 6 bases and J by 2 bases, with 8 bases left in between. The CDR3 DNA reads TGTGCCAGCAGCCCCGAGCCCTACGAGCAGTACTTC. This encodes CASSPEPYEQYF.

The chain joins TRBV3-1 (or the pseudogene TRBV3-2) to TRBJ2-5; 10 bases agree with TRBD1. J lost 2 bases, V lost 4 bases, and 19 bases had no gene match. The CDR3 runs to 20 residues. Germline CDR1 LGHDT, CDR2 YNNKEL (reference sequence). Here the CDR3 reads CASSPLWDRGVRRRQETQYF. The CDR3, as DNA: TGTGCCAGCAGCCCTCTCTGGGACAGGGGTGTTCGCAGGAGACAAGAGACCCAGTACTTC.

This clone has only one observation. The chain employs TRBV4-1 and TRBJ2-1; weak D call: TRBD1 (5 bases). Trimming stripped 1 base from V and 0 bases from J, with 10 bases between. The CDR3 covers 16 residues. From germline, CDR1 is MGHRA and CDR2 YSYEKL. The CDR3 reads CASSQGGGPSYNEQFF. Written as DNA, the CDR3 is TGCGCCAGCAGCCAAGGGGGCGGTCCCTCCTACAATGAGCAGTTCTTC.

This clone was detected only a few times. The V gene is TRBV7-8, the J gene TRBJ2-5; 8 positions match TRBD1. Per germline, CDR1 SGHVS and CDR2 FQNEAQ. This CDR3 has 15 amino acids. J lost 0 bases, V lost 6 bases, and 6 bases had no gene match. CDR3 protein: CASRPGQGYQETQYF. CDR3 in DNA: TGTGCCAGCAGACCAGGACAGGGCTACCAAGAGACCCAGTACTTC.

V usage is TRBV18 and J usage is TRBJ1-1; TRBD1 might be the D (5 bases). Germline values: CDR1 KGHSH, CDR2 LQKENI. V was clipped by 2 bases and J by 4 bases, with 14 bases between them. The CDR3 loop spans 15 amino acids. The CDR3 protein is CASSPGSTASTEAFF. In DNA form, the CDR3 reads TGTGCCAGCTCACCAGGTTCGACAGCCTCCACTGAAGCTTTCTTT.

V is TRBV10-2 and J is TRBJ2-3; the match to TRBD2 covers 9 bases. Trimming took 0 bases from V and 1 from J; bases not matched to a gene: 2. Germline V gives CDR1 WSHSY, CDR2 SAAADI. The CDR3 contains 16 residues. CDR3 loop: CASSESAGGRTDTQYF. The CDR3, as DNA: TGCGCCAGCAGTGAGTCAGCGGGGGGCCGCACAGATACGCAGTATTTT.

The chain combines TRBV19 with TRBJ1-1; D is possibly TRBD1 (5 bases). The CDR3 has 14 residues. The V and J ends lost 10 bases and 0 bases respectively, with 15 bases between them. Germline loops: CDR1 LNHDA, CDR2 SQIVND (reference sequence). CDR3 in DNA: TGTGCCACCCGGACGGGGCCGCTGAACACTGAAGCTTTCTTT. Translation gives CATRTGPLNTEAFF.

The gene calls are TRBV30 and TRBJ2-6, with a tentative D call TRBD1 (6 bases). Germline V lookup: CDR1 GTSNPN, CDR2 SVGIG (reference sequence). Trimming removed 2 bases at V and 2 bases at J, with 16 bases between. CDR3 size: 17 residues. CDR3 DNA: TGTGCCTGGAGTTTCGACAGGACGAGTGCTGGGGCCAACGTCCTGACTTTC. This sequence encodes CAWSFDRTSAGANVLTF.

The chain employs TRBV2 and TRBJ2-7, with D hard to call. The germline gives CDR1 SNHLY, CDR2 FYNNEI. The CDR3 has 11 amino acids. V lost 6 bases to trimming and J lost 0 bases, with 3 bases between them. The DNA for the CDR3 is TGTGCCAGCAGCACCTCCTACGAGCAGTACTTC. Encoded protein: CASSTSYEQYF.

The chain recombines TRBV5-1 with TRBJ1-4; 8 nucleotides align to TRBD1. CDR3 size: 16 residues. Trimming cost V 5 bases and J 0 bases; bases outside gene matches: 6. Germline CDR1 is SGHRS and CDR2 is YFSETQ. The CDR3 DNA follows: TGCGCCAGCAGGACAGGGGCGATTGCAACTAATGAAAAACTGTTTTTT. Its translation is CASRTGAIATNEKLFF.

This chain links TRBV7-9 with TRBJ1-2, with TRBD1 matching over 9 bases. There are 17 residues in the CDR3. J lost 4 bases, V lost 5 bases, and 14 bases had no gene match. Germline V gene sequence: CDR1 SEHNR, CDR2 FQNEAQ (reference sequence). In DNA, the CDR3 is TGTGCCAGCAGCCCTAGTGGGACAGGGTTTTCCCGCTATGGCTACACCTTC. Translated: CASSPSGTGFSRYGYTF.

The chain joins TRBV3-1 (or the pseudogene TRBV3-2) to TRBJ2-7; D unresolved. CDR3 length equals 16 residues. The germline V gene has CDR1 LGHDT and CDR2 YNNKEL (reference sequence). The V and J ends lost 1 base and 2 bases respectively, with 15 bases between them. CDR3 amino acids: CASSQGVGGPPYEQYF. CDR3 DNA: TGTGCCAGCAGCCAAGGTGTCGGCGGTCCGCCCTACGAGCAGTACTTC.

In its sample, this clone ranks as medium-sized. The V and J genes are TRBV4-2 and TRBJ2-2, with a tentative D call TRBD2 (6 bases). Germline-derived CDR1 and CDR2 are LGHNA and YNFKEQ. This CDR3 comprises 14 residues. The V end was cut by 1 base, the J end by 3 bases, with 6 bases between. CDR3 bases: TGTGCCAGCAGCCAAGGACTAGACACCGGGGAGCTGTTTTTT. Encoded protein: CASSQGLDTGELFF.

The chain links TRBV5-4 to TRBJ2-1; the D gene is possibly TRBD2 (7 bases). CDR3 length: 16 residues. With 4 bases removed from V and 0 bases from J, the gap between germline ends came to 14 bases. Germline loops: CDR1 SGHNT, CDR2 YYREEE (reference sequence). The CDR3 reads CASSPRGGSSYNEQFF. CDR3 sequence (DNA): TGTGCCAGCAGCCCCCGCGGGGGCAGCTCCTACAATGAGCAGTTCTTC.

The J gene is TRBJ1-1, the V gene TRBV27, with 10 positions matching TRBD1. The trim removed 4 bases at V and 6 bases at J, leaving 11 bases unmatched. The CDR3 totals 16 residues. CDR1 MNHEY and CDR2 SMNVEV come from the germline V gene (reference sequence). In DNA form, the CDR3 reads TGTGCCAGCAGTTGGGGACAGGGGCTCAGCGGGGCTGAAGCTTTCTTT. It is translated as CASSWGQGLSGAEAFF.

The chain recombines TRBV3-1 (or the pseudogene TRBV3-2) with TRBJ2-5; 9 nucleotides agree with TRBD1. Germline loops: CDR1 LGHDT, CDR2 YNNKEL (reference sequence). V gave up 2 bases and J gave up 5 bases; unmatched junction bases: 9. This CDR3 spans 16 amino acids. CDR3 sequence: CASSQRRQGVRETQYF. For the CDR3, the DNA is TGTGCCAGCAGCCAACGACGACAGGGGGTACGGGAGACCCAGTACTTC.

The rearrangement links TRBV5-4 to TRBJ1-2; possibly TRBD1 for D (6 bases). The V gene's germline CDR1 is SGHNT and CDR2 YYREEE (reference sequence). The CDR3 covers 17 residues. The ends were cut back, 3 bases at V and 8 bases at J, with 26 bases in the middle. CDR3 amino acids: CASSSGQLPNYGEGYTF. CDR3 bases: TGTGCCAGCAGCTCCGGACAGCTACCTAATTATGGTGAGGGCTACACCTTC.

This chain links TRBV27 with TRBJ2-5; the match to TRBD1 covers 12 bases. Trimming at V came to 5 bases and at J to 4 bases, leaving 5 bases not matched to a gene. This CDR3 is 15 amino acids long. The germline CDR1 and CDR2 sequences are MNHEY and SMNVEV (reference sequence). The CDR3 reads CASSEGQGARETQYF. The CDR3 DNA reads as TGTGCCAGCAGTGAGGGACAGGGGGCACGAGAGACCCAGTACTTC.

V and J are TRBV5-4 and TRBJ1-1, with D maybe TRBD1 (5 bases). Germline CDR1 is SGHNT and CDR2 is YYREEE (reference sequence). CDR3 size: 15 residues. V was cut by 3 bases and J by 5 bases, with 17 bases left in between. CDR3 DNA: TGTGCCAGCAGCTCCGGACACTTCACGGGGACTGAAGCTTTCTTT. The encoded protein is CASSSGHFTGTEAFF.

This sequence joins TRBV5-1 and TRBJ2-7; 10 positions agree with TRBD1. This CDR3 comprises 16 residues. Unmatched junction bases numbered 10, after V lost 4 bases and J lost 3 bases. CDR1 is SGHRS, CDR2 YFSETQ, per germline. The CDR3 nucleotides read TGCGCCAGCAGCGTGGCTCCGGGACAGGGGTTCTACGAGCAGTACTTC. Translation gives CASSVAPGQGFYEQYF.

The chain couples TRBV5-6 to TRBJ2-7, with D maybe TRBD1 (6 bases). CDR1 SGHDT and CDR2 YYEEEE come from the germline V gene. Trimming pared 5 bases from V and 0 bases from J, leaving 15 bases between. The CDR3 loop spans 15 amino acids. The CDR3 coding sequence is TGTGCCAGCAGTTACTCGCGACAGGACTCCTACGAGCAGTACTTC. This gives the protein CASSYSRQDSYEQYF. Drawing the rest from reference TRBV5-6 and TRBJ2-7, the complete variable domain is DAGVTQSPTHLIKTRGQQVTLRCSPKSGHDTVSWYQQALGQGPQFIFQYYEEEERQRGNFPDRFSGHQFPNYSSELNVNALLLGDSALYLCASSYSRQDSYEQYFGPGTRLTVT.